These T cell receptor beta chains were read from a single sample in a study of cytomegalovirus exposure and HLA in healthy donors. This table comes from immunoSEQ multiplex PCR, and its TCRdb copy is limited to in-frame clones, with some not included. The table shows around 160,000 clones, with approximately 80% occurring only once. The specimen sequenced was PBMCs. The receptors shown here come from a middle-aged man in good health and CMV-seropositive. Both conserved end residues are part of each CDR3. The order of the fields is clone size, J gene, V gene, D gene, CDR3 length, CDR3 DNA, CDR3 protein. D genes are given only for firm matches. Clone sizes are given selectively: once, few, many, or a class where the clone is expanded.

. TRBJ2-5 TRBV7-3 TRBD2 13 TGTGCCAGCAGCTTTGTGCGGGGGGAGACCCAGTACTTC CASSFVRGETQYF
. TRBJ1-2 TRBV18 TRBD1 13 TGTGCCAGCTCACCGGGACAGTTCTATGGCTACACCTTC CASSPGQFYGYTF
. TRBJ1-2 TRBV4-1 . 14 TGCGCCAGCAGCCAAGATGGGGGCTACTATGGCTACACCTTC CASSQDGGYYGYTF
few TRBJ2-7 TRBV15 TRBD1 16 TGTGCCACCAGCACCCGGGACAGGGCCTGGCGAAACGAGCAGTACTTC CATSTRDRAWRNEQYF
. TRBJ2-1 TRBV29-1 TRBD2 15 TGCAGCGTTGGAGGACTAGCGGGCATTTCTTATGAGCAGTTCTTC CSVGGLAGISYEQFF
. TRBJ2-3 TRBV13 . 14 TGTGCCAGCAGCTTAAAGACTAGCACAGATACGCAGTATTTT CASSLKTSTDTQYF
medium-sized TRBJ2-5 TRBV25-1 TRBD2 15 TGTGCCAGCAGTCAACCGGGACTAGCGGAAGAGACCCAGTACTTC CASSQPGLAEETQYF
. TRBJ2-5 TRBV28 . 18 TGTGCCAGCAGTTTAGTGGTCTTAATGTGGGACTACCAAGAGACCCAGTACTTC CASSLVVLMWDYQETQYF
few TRBJ1-1 TRBV5-1 . 14 TGCGCCAGCAGCGGACAAGTCGAGAACACTGAAGCTTTCTTT CASSGQVENTEAFF
. TRBJ2-2 TRBV6-1 . 13 TGTGCCAGCAGAACGCCCCCCGGCGGGGAGCTGTTTTTT CASRTPPGGELFF
. TRBJ1-2 TRBV30 . 15 TGTGCCTGGAAGGGTAATCCGGGGGGTGGTAATGGCTACACCTTC CAWKGNPGGGNGYTF
once TRBJ2-1 TRBV11-2 . 12 TGTGCCAGCACCTTGAGGGGGAATGAGCAGTTCTTC CASTLRGNEQFF
. TRBJ1-2 TRBV6-6 TRBD1 14 TGTGCCAGCAGTGGACAGGGAGTGAGCTATGGCTACACCTTC CASSGQGVSYGYTF
. TRBJ2-1 TRBV27 . 12 TGTGCCAGCAGTCCCGCACCCGGGAAGCAGTTCTTC CASSPAPGKQFF
. TRBJ2-5 TRBV30 TRBD2 16 TGTGCCTGGAGTACGGGACTAGCGGGAGGAGGGGAGACCCAGTACTTC CAWSTGLAGGGETQYF
. TRBJ2-5 TRBV9 TRBD2 15 TGTGCCAGCAGCCTGGCCCCTCAGCGGGGGGAGACCCAGTACTTC CASSLAPQRGETQYF
. TRBJ2-7 TRBV6-1 TRBD2 14 TGTGCCAGCACCACTAGCGGCAGCTCCTACGAGCAGTACTTC CASTTSGSSYEQYF
. TRBJ1-3 TRBV9 TRBD1 12 TGTGCCACCGGACAGGGGGCCGGGACCATATATTTT CATGQGAGTIYF
. TRBJ2-6 TRBV5-4 TRBD1 15 TGTGCCAGCAGGGCAGGGGGCTCTGGGGCCAACGTCCTGACTTTC CASRAGGSGANVLTF
. TRBJ2-3 TRBV30 TRBD2 15 TGTGCCTGGAGAGGCCTAGCGGGAGCCACAGATACGCAGTATTTT CAWRGLAGATDTQYF
few TRBJ1-5 TRBV2 . 13 TGTGCCAGCAGTGAAGGTCCTTATCAGCCCCAGCATTTT CASSEGPYQPQHF
. TRBJ2-5 TRBV5-4 TRBD2 16 TGTGCCAGCAGCTTGGGGTCTAGCGGGGCACAAGAGACCCAGTACTTC CASSLGSSGAQETQYF
few TRBJ2-2 TRBV11-3 TRBD2 15 TGTGCCAGCAGCTTGACTAGCGGATACACCGGGGAGCTGTTTTTT CASSLTSGYTGELFF
. TRBJ2-7 TRBV21-1 . 17 TGTGCCAGCAACCTCGCCTGTTCCGGGACAGGGCCGTACGAGCAGTACTTC CASNLACSGTGPYEQYF
. TRBJ1-2 TRBV6-5 . 13 TGTGCCAGCAGTTACGAGGGAAAGGGTGGCTACACCTTC CASSYEGKGGYTF
. TRBJ2-3 TRBV5-1 TRBD2 16 TGCGCCAGCAGCTTGTTTCTGGCGGGAGCGGGAGATACGCAGTATTTT CASSLFLAGAGDTQYF
. TRBJ2-1 TRBV7-9 TRBD2 14 TGTGCCAGCAGCTTACGCGGGAGTGGCAATGAGCAGTTCTTC CASSLRGSGNEQFF
. TRBJ1-1 TRBV5-1 . 14 TGCGCCAGCAGCGCCAACAGGGTTGACACTGAAGCTTTCTTT CASSANRVDTEAFF
. TRBJ2-7 TRBV4-3 . 15 TGCGCCAGCAGCCACATAACTGATTCCCCCTACGAGCAGTACTTC CASSHITDSPYEQYF
once TRBJ2-7 TRBV18 . 13 TGTGCCAGCTCACCCAACAGAGCCTACGAGCAGTACTTC CASSPNRAYEQYF
few TRBJ2-4 TRBV5-6 TRBD2 14 TGTGCCAGCATGGCGGCGGGAGGGGGGAACAGTCAGTACTTC CASMAAGGGNSQYF
. TRBJ1-6 TRBV30 . 13 TGTGCCTGGAGTGTCAATCAGGGTTCACCCCTCCACTTT CAWSVNQGSPLHF
. TRBJ2-7 TRBV27 TRBD2 15 TGTGCCAGCAGTTCTGGGACTAGCGGGAACTACGAGCAGTACTTC CASSSGTSGNYEQYF
. TRBJ2-1 TRBV5-1 TRBD2 13 TGCGCCAGCAGCTCCCTAGCGGGGAATGAGCAGTTCTTC CASSSLAGNEQFF
. TRBJ1-1 TRBV11-1 . 14 TGTGCCAGCAGCTTAGAATTTATGAACACTGAAGCTTTCTTT CASSLEFMNTEAFF
. TRBJ2-7 TRBV5-5 . 16 TGTGCCAGCAGCTTGTCGACTAGTTTCGACTCCTACGAGCAGTACTTC CASSLSTSFDSYEQYF
. TRBJ1-2 TRBV6-5 TRBD1 14 TGTGCCAGCAGTTGGGACAGGGGGTTGTCAGGCTACACCTTC CASSWDRGLSGYTF
. TRBJ2-6 TRBV18 . 17 TGTGCCAGCTCACCCGCCACGCTGGGCTCTGGGGCCAACGGCCTGACTTTC CASSPATLGSGANGLTF
few TRBJ2-1 TRBV5-4 . 16 TGTGCCAGCAGCCCTAGCTGGGGGGGGGCTTACAATGAGCAGTTCTTC CASSPSWGGAYNEQFF